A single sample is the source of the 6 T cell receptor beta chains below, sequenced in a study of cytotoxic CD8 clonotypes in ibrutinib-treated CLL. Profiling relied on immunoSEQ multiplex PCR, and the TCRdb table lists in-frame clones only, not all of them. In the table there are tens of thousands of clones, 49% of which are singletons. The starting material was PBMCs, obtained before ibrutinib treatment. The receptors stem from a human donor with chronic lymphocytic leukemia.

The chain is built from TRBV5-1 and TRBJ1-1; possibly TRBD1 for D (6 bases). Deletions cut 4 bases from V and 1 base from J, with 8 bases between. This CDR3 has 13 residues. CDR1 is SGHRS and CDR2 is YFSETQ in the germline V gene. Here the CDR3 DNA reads TGCGCCAGCAGCGTACAGGGGAACACTGAAGCTTTCTTT. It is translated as CASSVQGNTEAFF.

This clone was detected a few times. CDR3 region: CASKQGRGTEAFF. The CDR3 nucleotides are TGCGCCAGCAAGCAGGGGAGAGGTACTGAAGCTTTCTTT. This sequence joins TRBV5-1 and TRBJ1-1, with D possibly TRBD1 on 6 matching bases. This CDR3 has 13 amino acids. Deletions cut 6 bases from V and 5 bases from J, with 14 bases between. Germline values: CDR1 SGHRS, CDR2 YFSETQ.

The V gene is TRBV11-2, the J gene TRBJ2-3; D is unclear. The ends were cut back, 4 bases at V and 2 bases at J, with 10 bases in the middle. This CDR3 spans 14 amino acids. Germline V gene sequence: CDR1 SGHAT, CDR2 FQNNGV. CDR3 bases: TGTGCCAGCAGCTGGTCTGGGCCCACAGATACGCAGTATTTT. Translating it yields CASSWSGPTDTQYF.

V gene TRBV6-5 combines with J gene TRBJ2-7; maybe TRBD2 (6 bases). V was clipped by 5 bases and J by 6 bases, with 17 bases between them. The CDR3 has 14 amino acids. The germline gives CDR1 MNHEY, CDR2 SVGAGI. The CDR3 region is CASSLVIRGGEQYF. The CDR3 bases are TGTGCCAGCAGTCTTGTAATTAGGGGAGGCGAGCAGTACTTC.

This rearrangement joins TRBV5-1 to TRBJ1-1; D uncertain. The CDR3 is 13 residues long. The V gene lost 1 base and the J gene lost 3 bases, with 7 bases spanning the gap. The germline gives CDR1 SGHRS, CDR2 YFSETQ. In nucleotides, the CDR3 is TGCGCCAGCAGCTTGTTAGGCGACACTGAAGCTTTCTTT. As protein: CASSLLGDTEAFF.

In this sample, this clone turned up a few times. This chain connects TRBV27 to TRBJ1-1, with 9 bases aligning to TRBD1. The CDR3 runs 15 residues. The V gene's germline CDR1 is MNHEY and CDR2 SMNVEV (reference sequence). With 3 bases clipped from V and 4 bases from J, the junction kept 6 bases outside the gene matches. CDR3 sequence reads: CASSLGWTGVTEAFF. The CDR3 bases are TGTGCCAGCAGTTTGGGGTGGACAGGGGTCACTGAAGCTTTCTTT.